This TCR beta chain was recorded in a study of vaccination and CD4 T cells after COVID-19. Across the whole study: The study collected post-vaccine samples a median 72 days after dose two, with a range of 14 to 241.

As regards this clonotype: The antigen is not known.

Treatment specified: roughly ten-day PBMC culture with coronavirus spike peptide pools or control peptides (ViraFEST assay). Study-wide findings and caveats: Median about 86% of reactive clones detected in convalescent patients emerged only post-vaccination.

Sequencing of cultured CD4+ T cell DNA used the Oncomine TCR Beta short-read assay. One entry per CDR3 protein, called by TCRdb with MiXCR from the PCR reads. The data contain around 10,000 distinct CDR3 sequences, under 30% of them singletons. The specimen sequenced was cultured CD4+ T cells from blood. The receptor was derived from a human donor with COVID-19.

The CDR3 bases are TGCAGTGCTAGGGGCCCGGCGGTGAGCACAGATACGCAGTATTTT. It translates to CSARGPAVSTDTQYF. The chain is built from TRBV20-1 and TRBJ2-3; no clear D gene. The CDR3 consists of 15 residues. Looked up from germline, CDR1 is DFQATT and CDR2 is SNEGSKA (reference sequence). V was pared by 3 bases and J by 0 bases, with 13 bases between.